This TCR beta chain was recorded in a study of blood T cell repertoires in COVID-19 (dated by TCRdb to the early 2020s). For the study in its entirety: The collaborator samples originated in the United States, Italy and Spain and spanned the acute and convalescent phases of COVID-19. The material from the prospective study consisted of cDNA or gDNA derived from T cells, B-cell-depleted T cells, or PBMCs. Deeply sampled blood TCRbeta repertoires from subjects exposed to, actively infected with, or recovered from COVID-19 were included in the dataset. A freely available public database, intended as a resource for researchers studying the immune response to SARS-CoV-2, is where the repertoires were released. The samples were drawn from two sources: the first 160 participants of the ongoing ImmuneRACE study, and 1,254 subjects contributed by 6 global collaborators. Nearly every sample came with metadata listing a de-identified subject ID, COVID-19 status, age in years and sex. HLA class I and class II types, where available, came from metadata supplied by the sample provider rather than from assay-based typing. Paper-wide results and their limitations: The amount of clinical and demographic metadata varied by source and participant and was provided uncurated.

Points on this clone: Its antigen target is currently unknown. No per-base quality is available; no much larger clone lies one base away.

One collaborating source in Seattle enrolled patients while the patients were actively infected and followed the patients over time throughout the course of disease. Collaborating institutions collected whole blood in K2EDTA tubes following their own protocols. For TCRbeta analysis, collaborators shipped samples in one of three forms: frozen whole blood, isolated PBMCs, or DNA extracted from either of those sample types. CDR1 SNHLY and CDR2 FYNNEI are derived from the germline V gene. V drops 3 bases and J drops 9 bases, leaving 18 bases in between. The CDR3 measures 14 amino acids from cysteine to phenylalanine. The entry retains the CDR3 DNA only, 42 bases that are in frame from base 1. TCRbeta CDR3 regions were amplified from genomic DNA by means of the immunoSEQ Assay, a bias-controlled multiplex PCR. Concerning the study's data processing: Within the assay, amplification of reference gene primers was used to estimate how many nucleated cells each sample contained. To quantify the absolute abundance of each unique TCRbeta CDR3 rearrangement, sequence reads were collapsed and filtered. For each sample, productive Simpson clonality was calculated by taking the square root of Simpson's diversity index across productive rearrangements. TCRdb mirrors the immuneACCESS table, restricted to in-frame sequences. Some clones are absent from its copies; in checked studies, under half trace to an unresolved V gene, and the reason for the others is unknown. The V and J calls and clone size are taken from that table; D and trimming were inferred from the DNA. The sample data list 130,000 to 150,000 clones, and 80% to 90% of these were observed just once. The ten biggest clones cover 13% of the sample.

Sequencing was performed on peripheral blood. Recombination connected TRBV2 to TRBJ2-7; the D gene is perhaps TRBD1, on 7 matching bases. The sequence was collected from a man aged 18 to 29 with COVID-19, enrolled during active disease. The bases are TGTGCCAGCAGTGAGGGCCCAGGGGGGAGAGGGCAGTACTTC. Its product reads: CASSEGPGGRGQYF.